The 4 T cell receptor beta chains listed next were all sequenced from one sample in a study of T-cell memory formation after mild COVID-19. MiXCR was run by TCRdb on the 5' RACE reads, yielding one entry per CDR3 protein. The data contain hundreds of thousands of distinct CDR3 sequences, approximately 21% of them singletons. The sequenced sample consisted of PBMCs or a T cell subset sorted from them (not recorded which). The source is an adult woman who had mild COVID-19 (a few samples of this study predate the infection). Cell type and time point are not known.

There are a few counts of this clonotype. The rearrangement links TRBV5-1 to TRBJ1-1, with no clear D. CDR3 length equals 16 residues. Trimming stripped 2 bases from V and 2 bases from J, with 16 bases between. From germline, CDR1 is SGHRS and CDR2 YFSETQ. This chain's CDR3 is CASSLRQVQLNTEAFF. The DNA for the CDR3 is TGCGCCAGCAGCTTAAGGCAGGTTCAGCTAAACACTGAAGCTTTCTTT.

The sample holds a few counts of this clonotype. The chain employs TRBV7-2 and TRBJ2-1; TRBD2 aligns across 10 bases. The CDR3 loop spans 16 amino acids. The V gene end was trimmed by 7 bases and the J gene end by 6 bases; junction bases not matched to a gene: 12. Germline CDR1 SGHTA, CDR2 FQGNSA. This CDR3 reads CASTPPLSGRANEQFF. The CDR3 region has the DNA TGTGCCAGCACCCCGCCCTTGAGCGGGAGGGCCAATGAGCAGTTCTTC.

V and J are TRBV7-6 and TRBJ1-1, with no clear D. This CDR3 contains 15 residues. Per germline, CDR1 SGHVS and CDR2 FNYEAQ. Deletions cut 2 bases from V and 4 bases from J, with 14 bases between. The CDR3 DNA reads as TGTGCCAGCAGCTTAAAAGGAACCGCATTCACTGAAGCTTTCTTT. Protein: CASSLKGTAFTEAFF.

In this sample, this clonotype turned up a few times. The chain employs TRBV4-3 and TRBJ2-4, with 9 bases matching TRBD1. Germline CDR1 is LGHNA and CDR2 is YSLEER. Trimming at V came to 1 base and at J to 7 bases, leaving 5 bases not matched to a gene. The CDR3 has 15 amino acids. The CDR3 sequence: CASSQAQGAGNIQYF. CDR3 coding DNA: TGCGCCAGCAGCCAAGCACAGGGGGCTGGGAACATTCAGTACTTC.